Presented here are 27 T cell receptor beta chains from one specimen sequenced in a study of CD8 T cells in Susac syndrome. Reverse transcription of 0.5 to 1 ug RNA was performed with random hexamers. TCRdb itself ran the immunoSEQ multiplex PCR reads through MiXCR, one entry per CDR3 protein. The repertoire holds 150,000 to 200,000 distinct CDR3 sequences, roughly 90% seen once, with roughly 0.087% in the top ten. Material for sequencing was CD4+ T cells from PBMCs. The receptors shown here come from a human donor with Susac syndrome.

The gene calls are TRBV28 and TRBJ1-3; TRBD1 aligns across 9 bases. Germline-derived CDR1 and CDR2 are MDHEN and SYDVKM. The CDR3 is 16 residues long. V was pared by 5 bases and J by 1 base, with 6 bases of the junction left unmatched. The CDR3 DNA is TGTGCCAGCAGTGGGACAGGGTTAATTTCTGGAAACACCATATATTTT. Encoded protein: CASSGTGLISGNTIYF.

As DNA, the CDR3 is TGTGCCAGCAGTACCAGCGGCGAGACCCAGTACTTC. It codes for CASSTSGETQYF. V is TRBV12-3 or TRBV12-4 and J is TRBJ2-5; tentatively, D is TRBD2 (5 bases). The V end was cut by 5 bases, the J end by 5 bases, with 9 bases between. This CDR3 has 12 residues.

This chain joins TRBV28 and TRBJ2-1; TRBD1 matches 11 bases. This CDR3 spans 15 amino acids. Per germline, CDR1 MDHEN and CDR2 SYDVKM. The V segment lost 5 bases and the J segment 6 bases; nucleotides outside the gene matches: 6. The CDR3 protein is CASSIGQGAINEQFF. The CDR3 DNA reads as TGTGCCAGCAGTATAGGACAGGGGGCGATCAATGAGCAGTTCTTC.

The rearrangement uses TRBV27 and TRBJ1-1; TRBD1 might be the D (5 bases). This CDR3 has 14 residues. Germline values: CDR1 MNHEY, CDR2 SMNVEV (reference sequence). V was shortened by 5 bases and J by 0 bases, with 10 bases between the two germline ends. The DNA of the CDR3 is TGTGCCAGCAGTCCACAGGAAATGAACACTGAAGCTTTCTTT. It yields the protein CASSPQEMNTEAFF.

The chain recombines TRBV2 with TRBJ2-5; 9 bases align to TRBD2. The CDR3 runs 14 residues. The J segment lost 6 bases and the V segment lost 4 bases, leaving 6 bases of the junction unmatched. Germline assignment: CDR1 SNHLY and CDR2 FYNNEI. The CDR3 sequence: CASSGLAGIQTQYF. In DNA form, the CDR3 reads TGTGCCAGCAGTGGTCTAGCGGGAATCCAGACCCAGTACTTC.

This clonotype was observed a single time. The V gene is TRBV27, the J gene TRBJ2-3, with 8 bases lining up with TRBD2. The CDR3 covers 15 residues. With 5 bases clipped from V and 4 bases from J, the junction kept 8 bases outside the gene matches. The germline V gene encodes CDR1 MNHEY and CDR2 SMNVEV (reference sequence). The CDR3 sequence is CASSPSGSRADTQYF. The CDR3, as DNA: TGTGCCAGCAGTCCGAGCGGGAGTAGGGCAGATACGCAGTATTTT.

Written as DNA, the CDR3 is TGTGCCAGCAGCTTAGCGCTCGGTAGCGGGGAGACCCAGTACTTC. Translating gives CASSLALGSGETQYF. J is TRBJ2-5 and V is TRBV7-9, with 7 bases lining up with TRBD2. Germline CDR1 reads SEHNR; CDR2 reads FQNEAQ (reference sequence). The V segment lost 0 bases and the J segment 5 bases; nucleotides outside the gene matches: 6. This CDR3 is built from 15 residues.

V is TRBV11-2 and J is TRBJ2-7; tentatively, D is TRBD1 (7 bases). This CDR3 spans 14 amino acids. Trimming left V 6 bases short and J 7 bases short, with 19 bases between. The germline V gene has CDR1 SGHAT and CDR2 FQNNGV. In DNA, the CDR3 is TGTGCCAGCAGGACCGCAGGGGGGATGGGGGAGCAGTACTTC. Translated, it gives CASRTAGGMGEQYF.

The chain employs TRBV9 and TRBJ1-3; no definite D call. The CDR3 runs 12 residues. Germline V gene data show CDR1 as SGDLS and CDR2 as YYNGEE. The germline V and J ends were trimmed by 4 bases and 7 bases, with 9 bases remaining between them. The CDR3 DNA is TGTGCCAGCAGCTTCTCTTGGAACACCATATATTTT. Translation gives CASSFSWNTIYF.

The rearrangement joins TRBV30 to TRBJ1-1; a weak D match, TRBD1 (6 bases). Germline assignment: CDR1 GTSNPN and CDR2 SVGIG (reference sequence). V was pared by 0 bases and J by 2 bases, with 13 bases between. This CDR3 is built from 15 residues. This CDR3 is CAWSVGGGRNTEAFF. CDR3 bases: TGTGCCTGGAGTGTAGGGGGGGGGCGTAACACTGAAGCTTTCTTT.

The chain couples TRBV5-4 to TRBJ2-5, with TRBD1 matching over 9 bases. Germline CDR1 SGHNT, CDR2 YYREEE (reference sequence). The CDR3 runs to 15 residues. V lost 6 bases and J lost 5; bases outside the gene matches: 11. The CDR3 loop reads CASNKPGTGSETQYF. The CDR3 nucleotides read TGTGCCAGCAACAAGCCCGGGACAGGGAGTGAGACCCAGTACTTC.

The gene calls are TRBV27 and TRBJ1-4; no clear D. There are 13 residues in the CDR3. The germline V gene encodes CDR1 MNHEY and CDR2 SMNVEV (reference sequence). V lost 2 bases to trimming and J lost 5 bases, with 6 bases between them. CDR3 loop: CASSLGRNEKLFF. The CDR3, as DNA: TGTGCCAGCAGTTTAGGGAGAAATGAAAAACTGTTTTTT. The whole variable domain, filled in from reference TRBV27 and TRBJ1-4, reads EAQVTQNPRYLITVTGKKLTVTCSQNMNHEYMSWYRQDPGLGLRQIYYSMNVEVTDKGDVPEGYKVSRKEKRNFPLILESPSPNQTSLYFCASSLGRNEKLFFGSGTQLSVL.

V and J are TRBV18 and TRBJ2-2, with a tentative D call TRBD2 (6 bases). Trimming pared 6 bases from V and 4 bases from J, leaving 15 bases between. CDR1 is KGHSH and CDR2 is LQKENI in the germline V gene. The CDR3 covers 15 residues. The CDR3 loop reads CASSPGTSATGELFF. CDR3 nucleotide sequence: TGTGCCAGCTCCCCCGGGACTTCAGCCACCGGGGAGCTGTTTTTT. The full variable domain, completed using reference TRBV18 and TRBJ2-2, is NAGVMQNPRHLVRRRGQEARLRCSPMKGHSHVYWYRQLPEEGLKFMVYLQKENIIDESGMPKERFSAEFPKEGPSILRIQQVVRGDSAAYFCASSPGTSATGELFFGEGSRLTVL.

The chain is built from TRBV20-1 and TRBJ2-2; no reliable D call. The germline V gene encodes CDR1 DFQATT and CDR2 SNEGSKA (reference sequence). CDR3 length: 15 amino acids. Trimming cost V 3 bases and J 1 base, with 12 bases left between them. The CDR3 DNA reads as TGCAGTGCTAGTAGTCGGACCGAGAACACCGGGGAGCTGTTTTTT. Amino acid sequence: CSASSRTENTGELFF.

This clonotype was counted only a few times. The J gene is TRBJ2-7, the V gene TRBV5-1; maybe TRBD1 (5 bases). CDR1 and CDR2 (germline): SGHRS, YFSETQ. V lost 0 bases to trimming and J lost 0 bases, with 7 bases between them. The CDR3 spans 14 residues. The CDR3 DNA follows: TGCGCCAGCAGCTTGGGACAGCTCTCCTACGAGCAGTACTTC. Translated, it gives CASSLGQLSYEQYF.

J is TRBJ2-7 and V is TRBV7-2, with D maybe TRBD2 (6 bases). The length of the CDR3 is 18 residues. V was pared by 2 bases and J by 3 bases, with 23 bases between. The germline V gene has CDR1 SGHTA and CDR2 FQGNSA. The CDR3 loop reads CASSLRGTGRRQFYEQYF. The CDR3 DNA is TGTGCCAGCAGCTTACGGGGGACTGGCAGGCGTCAATTCTACGAGCAGTACTTC.

The V gene is TRBV5-6, the J gene TRBJ2-2; D ambiguous. The CDR3 spans 14 residues. With 2 bases removed from V and 1 base from J, the gap between germline ends came to 6 bases. Germline CDR1 is SGHDT and CDR2 is YYEEEE. The CDR3 is CASSFGRNTGELFF. The DNA of the CDR3 is TGTGCCAGCAGCTTCGGACGGAACACCGGGGAGCTGTTTTTT.

The CDR3 region has the DNA TGTGCCAGCAGCGTAGGAGCGGGGATAGGCTACAATGAGCAGTTCTTC. It yields the protein CASSVGAGIGYNEQFF. V is TRBV9 and J is TRBJ2-1; 7 nucleotides agree with TRBD2. Germline V gene sequence: CDR1 SGDLS, CDR2 YYNGEE. The junction had 6 bases not matched to a gene; V was cut back by 0 bases and J by 3 bases. The CDR3 has 16 residues. Full variable domain (remainder filled in from reference TRBV9 and TRBJ2-1): DSGVTQTPKHLITATGQRVTLRCSPRSGDLSVYWYQQSLDQGLQFLIQYYNGEERAKGNILERFSAQQFPDLHSELNLSSLELGDSALYFCASSVGAGIGYNEQFFGPGTRLTVL.

The chain couples TRBV19 to TRBJ1-5; no firm D call. CDR1 is LNHDA and CDR2 is SQIVND in the germline V gene (reference sequence). V was shortened by 3 bases and J by 2 bases, with 11 bases between the two germline ends. This CDR3 has 15 amino acids. CDR3 amino acids: CASSIIQVGNQPQHF. For the CDR3, the DNA is TGTGCCAGTAGTATTATTCAGGTCGGCAATCAGCCCCAGCATTTT.

The rearrangement joins TRBV9 to TRBJ2-7, with D possibly called TRBD1 or TRBD2 (5 bases each). Germline CDR1 is SGDLS and CDR2 is YYNGEE. Trimming cost V 2 bases and J 3 bases, with 18 bases left between them. The CDR3 spans 16 residues. The CDR3 loop reads CASSVQGSLGDYEQYF. Here the CDR3 DNA reads TGTGCCAGCAGCGTTCAGGGATCATTGGGAGACTACGAGCAGTACTTC.

This clonotype came up once. The chain recombines TRBV4-2 with TRBJ2-1; the match to TRBD1 covers 7 bases. With V trimmed by 3 bases and J by 7 bases, 3 bases remained unmatched. The CDR3 sequence is 13 residues long. CDR1 is LGHNA, CDR2 YNFKEQ, per germline. The CDR3: CASSHTGANEQFF. The CDR3 DNA reads as TGTGCCAGCAGCCACACAGGGGCAAATGAGCAGTTCTTC.

In nucleotides, the CDR3 is TGTGCCAGCAACTTCGAGGGCCCCACAGATACGCAGTATTTT. It encodes CASNFEGPTDTQYF. The chain couples TRBV12-3 or TRBV12-4 to TRBJ2-3, with a tentative D call TRBD2 (5 bases). Between the trimmed V and J ends, which lost 7 bases and 2 bases, there was a span of 13 bases. The CDR3 length is 14 residues.

The chain carries TRBV9 and TRBJ2-7; D unclear. Germline V CDR1 and CDR2: SGDLS, YYNGEE. The CDR3 covers 14 residues. With 4 bases removed from V and 0 bases from J, the gap between germline ends came to 11 bases. The CDR3 coding sequence is TGTGCCAGCAGCCCTTCGCACATCTCCTACGAGCAGTACTTC. Its protein is CASSPSHISYEQYF.

V usage is TRBV7-9 and J usage is TRBJ1-1, with a possible D match to TRBD1 (5 bases). Germline-derived CDR1 and CDR2 are SEHNR and FQNEAQ (reference sequence). V lost 5 bases and J lost 1, with 11 bases in between. The CDR3 consists of 14 residues. In nucleotides, the CDR3 is TGTGCCAGCAGCCCATGGGGGTCGAACACTGAAGCTTTCTTT. Translated, it gives CASSPWGSNTEAFF.

The V gene is TRBV20-1, the J gene TRBJ2-5; TRBD2 agrees at 11 bases. The CDR3 runs to 13 residues. J gave up 3 bases and V 3 bases, and 0 bases lay outside the gene matches. CDR1 DFQATT and CDR2 SNEGSKA come from the germline V gene (reference sequence). The CDR3 DNA follows: TGCAGTGCTAGGGGACTAGCGGAAGAGACCCAGTACTTC. Protein product: CSARGLAEETQYF.

V usage is TRBV29-1 and J usage is TRBJ1-1; 8 nucleotides agree with TRBD1. This CDR3 spans 13 amino acids. J was trimmed by 5 bases and V by 6 bases; bases with no gene match: 8. Germline V gives CDR1 SQVTM, CDR2 ANQGSEA. DNA of the CDR3: TGCAGCGTGCTTACAGGGGGTGGTACTGAAGCTTTCTTT. Translation gives CSVLTGGGTEAFF.

This clonotype was seen only once. The gene calls are TRBV12-3 or TRBV12-4 and TRBJ1-2; no definite D call. This CDR3 region has 13 residues. V was cut by 6 bases and J by 3 bases, with 11 bases left in between. The CDR3 DNA reads as TGTGCCAGCAGACCTAGCGGGGACTATGGCTACACCTTC. This codes for CASRPSGDYGYTF.